This T cell receptor beta chain comes out of a study of cytomegalovirus exposure and HLA in healthy donors. The method was immunoSEQ multiplex PCR; TCRdb's version includes in-frame clones alone and lacks a portion of them. Counted here are about 78,000 clones, roughly 95% occurring once; the ten biggest clones make up less than 2%. CDR3 size: 11 residues. In germline, CDR1 is SGHVS, CDR2 FNYEAQ. V was clipped by 8 bases and J by 8 bases; unmatched bases: 5. V usage is TRBV7-6 and J usage is TRBJ1-1; 7 bases agree with TRBD1. Sequencing input: PBMCs. This receptor was obtained from a man between 18 and 29 years old in good health and CMV-seropositive. CDR3 sequence: CASSLTGEAFF. CDR3 in DNA: TGTGCCAGCTCTCTGACAGGGGAAGCTTTCTTT.